This TCR beta chain came from a study of control samples from healthy donors and cancer patients. Germline V gene lookup returns CDR1 SGDLS and CDR2 YYNGEE. V lost 0 bases, J lost 0 bases, and 6 bases lay in between. There are 14 residues in the CDR3. Clones were sequenced by immunoSEQ multiplex PCR, and TCRdb holds only the in-frame ones, with some missing. In the table there are over 120,000 clones, around 94% of which are singletons. Sequencing was carried out using PBMCs. The chain carries TRBV9 and TRBJ1-1, with D possibly TRBD1 on 6 matching bases. The receptor comes from a man between 60 and 75 years old with colorectal cancer. CDR3 protein: CASSVGTVNTEAFF. The CDR3 DNA reads as TGTGCCAGCAGCGTAGGGACAGTGAACACTGAAGCTTTCTTT.